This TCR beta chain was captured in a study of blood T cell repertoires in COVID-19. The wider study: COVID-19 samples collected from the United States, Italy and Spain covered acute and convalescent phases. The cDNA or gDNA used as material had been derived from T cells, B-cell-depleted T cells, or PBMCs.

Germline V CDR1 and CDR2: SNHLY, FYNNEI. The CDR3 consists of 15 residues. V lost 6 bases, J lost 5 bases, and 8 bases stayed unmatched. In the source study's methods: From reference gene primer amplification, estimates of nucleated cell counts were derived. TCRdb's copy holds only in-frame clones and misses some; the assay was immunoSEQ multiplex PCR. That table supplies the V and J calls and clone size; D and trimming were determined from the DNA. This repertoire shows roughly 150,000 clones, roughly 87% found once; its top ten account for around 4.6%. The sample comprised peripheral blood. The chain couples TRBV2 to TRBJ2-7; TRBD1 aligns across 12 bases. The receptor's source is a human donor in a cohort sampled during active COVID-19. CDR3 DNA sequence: TGTGCCAGCAGCCGGACCGGGACAGGGGGCCACGAGCAGTACTTC. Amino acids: CASSRTGTGGHEQYF.